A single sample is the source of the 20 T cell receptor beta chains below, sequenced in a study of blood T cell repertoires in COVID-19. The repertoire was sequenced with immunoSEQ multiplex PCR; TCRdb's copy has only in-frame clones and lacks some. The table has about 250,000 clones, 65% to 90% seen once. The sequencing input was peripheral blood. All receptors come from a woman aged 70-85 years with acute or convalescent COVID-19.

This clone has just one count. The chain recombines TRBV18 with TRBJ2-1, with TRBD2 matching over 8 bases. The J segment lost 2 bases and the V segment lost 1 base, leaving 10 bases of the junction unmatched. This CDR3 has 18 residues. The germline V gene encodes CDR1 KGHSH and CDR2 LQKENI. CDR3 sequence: CASSPRLAGPKTYNEQFF. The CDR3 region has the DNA TGTGCCAGCTCACCACGTCTAGCGGGTCCAAAAACCTACAATGAGCAGTTCTTC.

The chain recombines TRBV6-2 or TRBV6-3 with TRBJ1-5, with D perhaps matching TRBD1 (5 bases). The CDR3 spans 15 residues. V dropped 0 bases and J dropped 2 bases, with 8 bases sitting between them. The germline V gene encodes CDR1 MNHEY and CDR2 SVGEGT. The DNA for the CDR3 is TGTGCCAGCAGTTACTCGGGGACTGGCAATCAGCCCCAGCATTTT. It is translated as CASSYSGTGNQPQHF.

CDR3 DNA: TGTGCCAGCAGCCGGGACACCTCCTACGAGCAGTACTTC. Protein: CASSRDTSYEQYF. The J gene is TRBJ2-7, the V gene TRBV5-4, with a tentative D call TRBD1 (6 bases). Trimming pared 4 bases from V and 0 bases from J, leaving 8 bases between. Germline assignment: CDR1 SGHNT and CDR2 YYREEE (reference sequence). The CDR3 is 13 amino acids.

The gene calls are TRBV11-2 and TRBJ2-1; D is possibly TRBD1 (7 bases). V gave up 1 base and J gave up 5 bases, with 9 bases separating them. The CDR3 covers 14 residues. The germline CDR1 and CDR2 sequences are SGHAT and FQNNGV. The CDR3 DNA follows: TGTGCCAGCAGCTTAGCCAGGGGGGACAATGAGCAGTTCTTC. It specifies CASSLARGDNEQFF.

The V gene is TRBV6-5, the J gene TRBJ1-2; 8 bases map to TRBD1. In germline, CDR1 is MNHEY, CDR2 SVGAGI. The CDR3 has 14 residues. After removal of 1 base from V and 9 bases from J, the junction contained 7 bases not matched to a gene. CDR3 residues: CASSYWDRPGSYTF. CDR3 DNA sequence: TGTGCCAGCAGTTACTGGGACAGGCCAGGGAGCTACACCTTC.

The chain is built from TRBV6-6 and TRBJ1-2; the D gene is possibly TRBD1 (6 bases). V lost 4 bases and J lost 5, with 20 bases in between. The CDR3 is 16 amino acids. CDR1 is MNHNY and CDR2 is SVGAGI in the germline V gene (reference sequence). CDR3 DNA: TGTGCCAGCAGTTTACCGTGGGGGGGGCAGGGGTATGGCTACACCTTC. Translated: CASSLPWGGQGYGYTF.

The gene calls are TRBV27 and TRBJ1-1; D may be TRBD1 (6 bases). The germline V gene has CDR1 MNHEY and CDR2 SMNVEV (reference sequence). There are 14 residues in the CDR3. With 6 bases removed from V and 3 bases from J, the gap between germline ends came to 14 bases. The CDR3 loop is CASSRLTGDTEAFF. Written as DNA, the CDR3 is TGTGCCAGCAGCCGCCTGACAGGCGACACTGAAGCTTTCTTT.

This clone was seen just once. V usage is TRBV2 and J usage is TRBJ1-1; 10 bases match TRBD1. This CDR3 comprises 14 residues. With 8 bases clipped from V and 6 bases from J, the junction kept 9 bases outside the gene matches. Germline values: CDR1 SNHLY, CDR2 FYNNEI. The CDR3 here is CASAGTGAFSEAFF. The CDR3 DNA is TGTGCCAGCGCCGGGACAGGGGCCTTTTCTGAAGCTTTCTTT.

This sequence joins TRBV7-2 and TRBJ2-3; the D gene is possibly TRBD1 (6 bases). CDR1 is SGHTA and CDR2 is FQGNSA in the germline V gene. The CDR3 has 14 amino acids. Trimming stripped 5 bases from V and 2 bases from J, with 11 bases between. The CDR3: CASSPDRITDTQYF. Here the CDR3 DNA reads TGTGCCAGCAGCCCAGACAGGATCACAGATACGCAGTATTTT.

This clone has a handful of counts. The CDR3 is CASSIRPSTGGTEAFF. The CDR3 bases are TGTGCCAGCAGCATACGACCTAGCACAGGGGGCACTGAAGCTTTCTTT. V usage is TRBV7-2 and J usage is TRBJ1-1; 8 bases are shared with TRBD1. There are 16 residues in the CDR3. With V trimmed by 5 bases and J by 4 bases, 12 bases remained unmatched. CDR1 is SGHTA and CDR2 is FQGNSA in the germline V gene.

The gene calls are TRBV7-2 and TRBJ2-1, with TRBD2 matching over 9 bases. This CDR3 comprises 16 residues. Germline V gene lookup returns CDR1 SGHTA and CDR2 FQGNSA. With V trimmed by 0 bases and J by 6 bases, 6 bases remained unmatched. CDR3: CASSLASGLARNEQFF. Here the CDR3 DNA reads TGTGCCAGCAGCTTAGCGTCGGGACTAGCCCGCAATGAGCAGTTCTTC.

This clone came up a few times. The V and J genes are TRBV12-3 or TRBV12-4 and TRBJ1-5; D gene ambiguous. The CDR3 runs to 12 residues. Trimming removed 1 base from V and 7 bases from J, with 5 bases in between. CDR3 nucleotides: TGTGCCAGCAGTTTAGGCGTCCAGCCCCAGCATTTT. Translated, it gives CASSLGVQPQHF.

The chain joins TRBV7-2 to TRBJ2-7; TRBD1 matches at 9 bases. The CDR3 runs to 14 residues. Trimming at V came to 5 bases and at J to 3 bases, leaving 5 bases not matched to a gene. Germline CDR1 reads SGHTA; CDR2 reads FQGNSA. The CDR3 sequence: CASSPVTGGYEQYF. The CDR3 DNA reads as TGTGCCAGCAGCCCAGTGACAGGGGGCTACGAGCAGTACTTC.

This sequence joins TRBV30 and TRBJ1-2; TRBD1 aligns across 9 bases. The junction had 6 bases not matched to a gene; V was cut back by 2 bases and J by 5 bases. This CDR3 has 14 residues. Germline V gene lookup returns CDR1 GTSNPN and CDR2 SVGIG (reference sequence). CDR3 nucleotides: TGTGCCTGGAGTCCAGACAGGGGGAGGTATGGCTACACCTTC. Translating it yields CAWSPDRGRYGYTF.

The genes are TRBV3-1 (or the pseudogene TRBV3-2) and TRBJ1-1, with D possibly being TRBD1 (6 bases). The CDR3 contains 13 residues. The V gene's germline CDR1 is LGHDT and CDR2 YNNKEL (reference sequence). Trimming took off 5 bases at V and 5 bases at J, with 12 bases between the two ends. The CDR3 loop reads CASSFVRGTEAFF. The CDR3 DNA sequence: TGTGCCAGCAGCTTTGTGAGGGGGACTGAAGCTTTCTTT.

The CDR3 DNA is TGTGCCAGCAGTTCCGCGGGCCTCGGGCGGGGCACAGATACGCAGTATTTT. Translation gives CASSSAGLGRGTDTQYF. The chain combines TRBV28 with TRBJ2-3; D may be TRBD2 (5 bases). V lost 4 bases, J lost 1 base, and 18 bases lay in between. Per the germline V gene, CDR1 is MDHEN and CDR2 is SYDVKM. The CDR3 is 17 residues long. Complete variable domain (other parts from reference TRBV28 and TRBJ2-3): DVKVTQSSRYLVKRTGEKVFLECVQDMDHENMFWYRQDPGLGLRLIYFSYDVKMKEKGDIPEGYSVSREKKERFSLILESASTNQTSMYLCASSSAGLGRGTDTQYFGPGTRLTVL.

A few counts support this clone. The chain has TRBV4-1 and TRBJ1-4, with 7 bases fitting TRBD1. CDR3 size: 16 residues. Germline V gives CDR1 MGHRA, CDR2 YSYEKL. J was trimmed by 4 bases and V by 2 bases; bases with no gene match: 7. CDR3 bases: TGCGCCAGCAGCCAATTAGGGGACAGCGTTAATGAAAAACTGTTTTTT. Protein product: CASSQLGDSVNEKLFF.

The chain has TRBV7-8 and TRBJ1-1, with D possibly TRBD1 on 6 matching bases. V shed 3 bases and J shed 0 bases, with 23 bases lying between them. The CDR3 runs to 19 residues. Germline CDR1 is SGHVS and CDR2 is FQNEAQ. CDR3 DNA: TGTGCCAGCAGCTTCCAGAGGACAGAGAGGGTAGGAGTGAACACTGAAGCTTTCTTT. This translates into CASSFQRTERVGVNTEAFF.

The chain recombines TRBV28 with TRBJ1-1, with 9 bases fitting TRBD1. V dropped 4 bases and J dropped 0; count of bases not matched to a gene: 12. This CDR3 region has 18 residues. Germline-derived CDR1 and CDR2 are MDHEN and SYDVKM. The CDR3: CASSYVPGQGPVNTEAFF. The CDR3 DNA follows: TGTGCCAGCAGTTACGTCCCGGGACAGGGTCCAGTGAACACTGAAGCTTTCTTT.

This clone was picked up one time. The CDR3: CASSWGRTSGAQETQYF. In DNA form, the CDR3 reads TGCGCCAGCAGCTGGGGCCGGACTAGCGGGGCCCAAGAGACCCAGTACTTC. J is TRBJ2-5 and V is TRBV5-1; TRBD2 agrees at 12 bases. With 3 bases clipped from V and 1 base from J, the junction kept 7 bases outside the gene matches. This CDR3 is built from 17 residues. Germline V gene sequence: CDR1 SGHRS, CDR2 YFSETQ.